Below are 9 T cell receptor beta chains sequenced from a single sample in a study of blood T cell repertoires in COVID-19 (dated by TCRdb to the early 2020s). The library was prepared using the immunoSEQ multiplex PCR assay. Not all clones reach the TCRdb copy of this immuneACCESS table, which keeps in-frame sequences only. Checked studies attribute under half of the gap to unresolved V genes and leave the rest unexplained. The sample table lists 230,000 or so clones, approximately 92% of them with a count of one. 4% to 5% of the sample lies in the top ten. The source material was peripheral blood. All receptors come from a woman aged 40 to 49 who had recovered from COVID-19.

The genes are TRBV10-3 and TRBJ1-4; 9 nucleotides agree with TRBD1. Germline CDR1 ENHRY, CDR2 SYGVKD. Trimming removed 5 bases from V and 8 bases from J; junction bases left unmatched: 12. The CDR3 contains 16 residues. The CDR3 here is CAISQGQGPAGEKLFF. The DNA for the CDR3 is TGTGCCATCAGTCAGGGACAGGGACCGGCCGGGGAAAAACTGTTTTTT.

In its sample, this clone was seen a few times. The chain couples TRBV6-5 to TRBJ2-4, with 7 bases fitting TRBD1. The V gene's germline CDR1 is MNHEY and CDR2 SVGAGI. The CDR3 contains 14 residues. The V gene end was trimmed by 6 bases and the J gene end by 6 bases; junction bases not matched to a gene: 8. CDR3 sequence reads: CASSTDRFGNIQYF. The CDR3 bases are TGTGCCAGCAGCACGGACAGGTTCGGAAACATTCAGTACTTC.

This clone was detected once. The rearrangement links TRBV7-9 to TRBJ2-5; TRBD2 aligns across 15 bases. The CDR3 loop spans 15 amino acids. The J segment lost 5 bases and the V segment lost 5 bases, leaving 3 bases of the junction unmatched. Germline CDR1 reads SEHNR; CDR2 reads FQNEAQ (reference sequence). Written as DNA, the CDR3 is TGTGCCAGCAGCGAAGGACTAGCGGGGGGGGAGACCCAGTACTTC. Translating gives CASSEGLAGGETQYF.

The J gene is TRBJ2-1, the V gene TRBV18, with 13 bases fitting TRBD2. J was trimmed by 6 bases and V by 2 bases; bases with no gene match: 4. Per germline, CDR1 KGHSH and CDR2 LQKENI. The CDR3 sequence is 16 residues long. CDR3 bases: TGTGCCAGCTCACCATTACTAGCGGGGGGGCGCAATGAGCAGTTCTTC. This gives the protein CASSPLLAGGRNEQFF. Variable domain in full (rest from reference TRBV18 and TRBJ2-1): NAGVMQNPRHLVRRRGQEARLRCSPMKGHSHVYWYRQLPEEGLKFMVYLQKENIIDESGMPKERFSAEFPKEGPSILRIQQVVRGDSAAYFCASSPLLAGGRNEQFFGPGTRLTVL.

The V call is TRBV3-1 (or the pseudogene TRBV3-2), the J call TRBJ1-2, with 8 bases matching TRBD1. The V and J ends lost 1 base and 4 bases, in that order; junction bases with no gene match: 5. CDR1 is LGHDT and CDR2 is YNNKEL in the germline V gene (reference sequence). CDR3 size: 15 residues. CDR3 protein: CASSQATGGVYGYTF. In nucleotides, the CDR3 is TGTGCCAGCAGCCAAGCCACAGGGGGAGTCTATGGCTACACCTTC.

J is TRBJ2-4 and V is TRBV7-2; 10 bases are a match to TRBD2. With 5 bases clipped from V and 4 bases from J, the junction kept 8 bases outside the gene matches. This CDR3 region has 16 residues. The germline gives CDR1 SGHTA, CDR2 FQGNSA. The CDR3 sequence is CASSDLLAGLKNIQYF. The CDR3, as DNA: TGTGCCAGCAGCGACCTACTAGCGGGGCTAAAAAACATTCAGTACTTC.

This clone was counted a few times. The chain combines TRBV16 with TRBJ1-6; D perhaps matches TRBD1 (6 bases). Germline CDR1 KGHSY, CDR2 FQNENV. V gave up 3 bases and J gave up 7 bases, with 10 bases separating them. The CDR3 extends over 14 amino acids. The CDR3 is CASSHWGPNSPLHF. The CDR3 DNA follows: TGTGCCAGCAGCCACTGGGGGCCGAATTCACCCCTCCACTTT.

The CDR3 DNA is TGTGCCACCAGTGAAACAGGGATGGAAGCTTTCTTT. This codes for CATSETGMEAFF. The chain couples TRBV24-1 to TRBJ1-1; the D gene is possibly TRBD1 (6 bases). CDR3 size: 12 residues. Germline lookup yields CDR1 KGHDR and CDR2 SFDVKD. The V end was cut by 4 bases, the J end by 8 bases, with 10 bases between.

This clone was recorded once. V and J are TRBV6-5 and TRBJ1-2; 9 bases match TRBD1. Trimming cost V 4 bases and J 2 bases; bases outside gene matches: 2. The germline V gene has CDR1 MNHEY and CDR2 SVGAGI. This CDR3 comprises 14 residues. CDR3 DNA sequence: TGTGCCAGCAGTTGGGACAGGGACAACTATGGCTACACCTTC. Translated, it gives CASSWDRDNYGYTF.